These T cell receptor beta chains were read from a single sample in a study of breast tumors, draining lymph nodes, adjacent tissues. A single record per CDR3 protein comes from TCRdb applying MiXCR to the multiplex PCR reads. This table has about 220,000 distinct CDR3 sequences, 30% to 35% appearing once. Sequencing was performed on axillary lymph node tissue. These receptors were collected from a female donor with breast cancer. Some clones in this sample may be carry-over from other donors' samples. Each CDR3 is given with its conserved first and last residue. Each record gives: V gene, clone size, J gene, D gene, CDR3 DNA, CDR3 protein. A D gene is named only where the DNA matches it firmly. The listing skips clone size in some rows; elsewhere it reads once, few, many or a size class.

V gene: TRBV10-1
clone size: many
J gene: TRBJ2-3
D gene: NA
CDR3 DNA: TGCGCCAGCAGTGAGTCGCCTAGTGGAGATACGCAGTATTTT
CDR3 protein: CASSESPSGDTQYF

V gene: TRBV7-3
clone size: NA
J gene: TRBJ2-3
D gene: TRBD2
CDR3 DNA: TGTGCCAGCAGCTCTAGCGGGGGGGCAACGCAGTATTTT
CDR3 protein: CASSSSGGATQYF

V gene: TRBV12-3/TRBV12-4
clone size: many
J gene: TRBJ2-7
D gene: NA
CDR3 DNA: TGTGCCAGCGCCCCAGTACGGGACATATCCTACGAGCAGTACTTC
CDR3 protein: CASAPVRDISYEQYF

V gene: TRBV12-5
clone size: many
J gene: TRBJ2-5
D gene: NA
CDR3 DNA: TGTGCTAGTGGTCTGGGGGGGACCCAGTACTTC
CDR3 protein: CASGLGGTQYF

V gene: TRBV6-2/TRBV6-3
clone size: many
J gene: TRBJ2-1
D gene: NA
CDR3 DNA: TGTGCCAGCAGTTACGGAAATGAGCAGTTCTTC
CDR3 protein: CASSYGNEQFF

V gene: TRBV14
clone size: many
J gene: TRBJ2-7
D gene: NA
CDR3 DNA: TGTGCCAGCAGCCAAGATTTCGAGCAGTACTTC
CDR3 protein: CASSQDFEQYF

V gene: TRBV9
clone size: NA
J gene: TRBJ2-7
D gene: NA
CDR3 DNA: TGTGCCAGCAGCGTAGGCCGGAATGGGCGCGAGCAGTACTTC
CDR3 protein: CASSVGRNGREQYF

V gene: TRBV7-6
clone size: many
J gene: TRBJ2-2
D gene: TRBD2
CDR3 DNA: TGTGCCAGCAGCTTAGTTGGTAGCGGGGGAAACCCCGGGGAGCTGTTTTTT
CDR3 protein: CASSLVGSGGNPGELFF

V gene: TRBV6-5
clone size: NA
J gene: TRBJ2-7
D gene: NA
CDR3 DNA: TGTGCCAGCAGTCACACCCGCCAGGTGCAACCAGGGGAGCAGTACTTC
CDR3 protein: CASSHTRQVQPGEQYF

V gene: TRBV12-3/TRBV12-4
clone size: many
J gene: TRBJ2-7
D gene: NA
CDR3 DNA: TGTGCCAGCAGTTTCGCGGGGCCCTACGAGCAGTACTTC
CDR3 protein: CASSFAGPYEQYF

V gene: TRBV11-2
clone size: many
J gene: TRBJ2-3
D gene: NA
CDR3 DNA: TGTGCCAGCAGCTCGCTAGCGACCACAGATACGCAGTATTTT
CDR3 protein: CASSSLATTDTQYF

V gene: TRBV7-2
clone size: NA
J gene: TRBJ2-5
D gene: NA
CDR3 DNA: TGTGCCAGCGGCTTAGGAGGGGGGGTCCAAGAGACCCAGTACTTC
CDR3 protein: CASGLGGGVQETQYF

V gene: TRBV28
clone size: NA
J gene: TRBJ2-5
D gene: NA
CDR3 DNA: TGTGCCAGCAGTGGGACTGCTAAAGAGACCCAGTACTTC
CDR3 protein: CASSGTAKETQYF

V gene: TRBV6-5
clone size: NA
J gene: TRBJ2-3
D gene: TRBD2
CDR3 DNA: TGTGCCAGCAGTTACTCGACCGGGACTAGCGGAGGGGATACGCAGTATTTT
CDR3 protein: CASSYSTGTSGGDTQYF

V gene: TRBV15
clone size: NA
J gene: TRBJ2-3
D gene: NA
CDR3 DNA: TGTGCCACCAGCAGTACGCAGGAGGCAGATACGCAGTATTTT
CDR3 protein: CATSSTQEADTQYF

V gene: TRBV11-2
clone size: many
J gene: TRBJ2-3
D gene: TRBD2
CDR3 DNA: TGTGCCAGCAGCTCAACACGGACTAGCGGTGATACGCAGTATTTT
CDR3 protein: CASSSTRTSGDTQYF

V gene: TRBV2
clone size: many
J gene: TRBJ1-2
D gene: NA
CDR3 DNA: TGTGCCAGCAGTGAACAGGGCTACACCTTC
CDR3 protein: CASSEQGYTF

V gene: TRBV2
clone size: many
J gene: TRBJ2-3
D gene: NA
CDR3 DNA: TGTGCCGGAATGGAGGAGAGCGGTGGTACGCAGTATTTT
CDR3 protein: CAGMEESGGTQYF

V gene: TRBV11-3
clone size: many
J gene: TRBJ1-2
D gene: NA
CDR3 DNA: TGTGCCAGCACCCATGCAGGGGCGGCTAAAGATGGCTACACCTTC
CDR3 protein: CASTHAGAAKDGYTF

V gene: TRBV2
clone size: NA
J gene: TRBJ2-3
D gene: NA
CDR3 DNA: TGTGCCAGCAGTGCTAGCGACGCAGATACGCAGTATTTT
CDR3 protein: CASSASDADTQYF

V gene: TRBV3-1
clone size: many
J gene: TRBJ2-1
D gene: TRBD2
CDR3 DNA: TGTGCCAGCAGCCAGGACAGCGGGAGCTCCTACAATGAGCAGTTCTTC
CDR3 protein: CASSQDSGSSYNEQFF

V gene: TRBV20-1
clone size: NA
J gene: TRBJ2-7
D gene: TRBD2
CDR3 DNA: TGCAGTGCTAGAGACCTAAAAGGACTAGCTGGTTACGAGCAGTACTTC
CDR3 protein: CSARDLKGLAGYEQYF